These T cell receptor beta chains were read from a single sample in a study of control samples from healthy donors and cancer patients. Clones were read by immunoSEQ multiplex PCR, and TCRdb kept only the in-frame ones, dropping some. The table records tens of thousands of clones, 90% to 95% of them present only once. The sequencing sample was made of blood. Receptor source: a man aged 30 to 39 in good health. Each CDR3 is given without its conserved first and last residue. Each record gives: V gene, D gene, CDR3 protein. A D gene is named only where the DNA matches it firmly.

TRBV29-1 - SVALDKDTQY
TRBV5-4 - ASSPGWNTEAF
TRBV7-2 - ASSLASRGPLGEQF
TRBV12-3/TRBV12-4 - ASSVQPGELF
TRBV7-8 - ASSPIRGSGNTIY
TRBV9 - ASSVGRGWNEKLF
TRBV7-2 - ASSQGNRFRNTIY
TRBV28 - ASSSSSGPHYEQY
TRBV18 TRBD1 ASSRQGGDGYT
TRBV7-9 - ASSSPDNEQF
TRBV7-9 TRBD1 ASSVWGQGENIQY
TRBV11-2 - ASSLRGPPGDTQY
TRBV5-1 - ASMPLGPSGELF
TRBV28 TRBD1 ASSLWGWDRGGGGYT